One sample yielded the 26 T cell receptor beta chains listed below, sequenced in a study of shared clonotypes between healthy human individuals. Method: immunoSEQ multiplex PCR; TCRdb's copy keeps in-frame clones and lacks some. Altogether nearly 750,000 clones are present, 72% being singletons, with the ten largest covering more than 1.5%. The sample consisted of memory CD4+ T cells sorted from blood. Regarding subset: CD45RA-negative fraction. These receptor sequences come from a woman aged 25 to 39 in good health.

This clone turned up a few times. CDR3 DNA: TGTGCCAGCAGCGTAGCTAGTGCGCACAATGAGCAGTTCTTC. It is translated as CASSVASAHNEQFF. The chain joins TRBV9 to TRBJ2-1; no firm D call. The V gene lost 0 bases and the J gene lost 5 bases, with 9 bases spanning the gap. The CDR3 runs to 14 residues. The germline V gene has CDR1 SGDLS and CDR2 YYNGEE.

The CDR3 region has the DNA TGTGCCAGCAGTCCAACGGACACCTCGCTGGAGTACGAGCAGTACTTC. Its translation: CASSPTDTSLEYEQYF. The chain carries TRBV27 and TRBJ2-7; TRBD1 is a possible D gene (5 bases). The V gene lost 5 bases and the J gene lost 4 bases, with 21 bases spanning the gap. CDR3 length equals 16 residues. The germline CDR1 and CDR2 sequences are MNHEY and SMNVEV (reference sequence).

The rearrangement links TRBV28 to TRBJ1-1; D is perhaps TRBD1 (6 bases). Germline V gene sequence: CDR1 MDHEN, CDR2 SYDVKM. The CDR3 is 14 residues long. Trimming took off 6 bases at V and 5 bases at J, with 16 bases between the two ends. This chain's CDR3 is CASSRGGTGTEAFF. CDR3 in DNA: TGTGCCAGCAGCCGTGGGGGTACAGGGACTGAAGCTTTCTTT.

The CDR3 spells CASSLQGRGSYEQYF. The CDR3 coding sequence is TGTGCCAGCAGTTTACAGGGAAGGGGTTCCTACGAGCAGTACTTC. This chain joins TRBV27 and TRBJ2-7; D is perhaps TRBD1 (5 bases). V lost 2 bases, J lost 1 base, and 12 bases lay in between. Germline CDR1 reads MNHEY; CDR2 reads SMNVEV (reference sequence). The CDR3 covers 15 residues.

The V and J genes are TRBV5-1 and TRBJ2-3; D unresolved. The CDR3 consists of 13 residues. CDR1 SGHRS and CDR2 YFSETQ come from the germline V gene. V lost 2 bases to trimming and J lost 4 bases, with 8 bases between them. CDR3 DNA: TGCGCCAGCAGCTTCTTTATTGCAGATACGCAGTATTTT. Protein: CASSFFIADTQYF.

The genes are TRBV5-1 and TRBJ2-3; the match to TRBD2 covers 9 bases. The CDR3 loop spans 16 amino acids. V shed 4 bases, J shed 0 bases, and the junction held 6 bases outside the gene matches. Germline assignment: CDR1 SGHRS and CDR2 YFSETQ. CDR3 DNA sequence: TGCGCCAGCAGCATTAGCGGGAGACCAAGCACAGATACGCAGTATTTT. This encodes CASSISGRPSTDTQYF. Looking up the rest from reference TRBV5-1 and TRBJ2-3 gives the full variable domain: KAGVTQTPRYLIKTRGQQVTLSCSPISGHRSVSWYQQTPGQGLQFLFEYFSETQRNKGNFPGRFSGRQFSNSRSEMNVSTLELGDSALYLCASSISGRPSTDTQYFGPGTRLTVL.

This clone came up many times. This chain links TRBV5-4 with TRBJ1-1, with D perhaps TRBD1 (5 bases). Trimming took 4 bases from V and 2 from J, leaving 15 bases between them. Germline-derived CDR1 and CDR2 are SGHNT and YYREEE (reference sequence). The CDR3 runs to 15 residues. CDR3 residues: CASSPMDTLNTEAFF. The CDR3 DNA reads as TGTGCCAGCAGCCCGATGGACACCCTCAACACTGAAGCTTTCTTT.

The count of this clone is one. The chain carries TRBV11-2 and TRBJ2-1; TRBD2 is a possible D gene (6 bases). Germline assignment: CDR1 SGHAT and CDR2 FQNNGV. This CDR3 has 14 residues. V was pared by 5 bases and J by 4 bases, with 12 bases between. CDR3 sequence reads: CASSPGTLYNEQFF. As DNA, the CDR3 is TGTGCCAGCAGCCCCGGGACTCTTTACAATGAGCAGTTCTTC.

The genes are TRBV27 and TRBJ2-5; a weak D match, TRBD2 (7 bases). Between the trimmed V and J ends, which lost 6 bases and 5 bases, there was a span of 10 bases. Germline V CDR1 and CDR2: MNHEY, SMNVEV (reference sequence). The CDR3 runs to 12 residues. CDR3 DNA sequence: TGTGCCAGCAGAAGGGGGGGGGAGACCCAGTACTTC. This codes for CASRRGGETQYF.

The rearrangement uses TRBV29-1 and TRBJ2-5; 14 positions agree with TRBD2. This CDR3 contains 15 residues. The V segment lost 6 bases and the J segment 4 bases; nucleotides outside the gene matches: 7. The germline gives CDR1 SQVTM, CDR2 ANQGSEA. As DNA, the CDR3 is TGCAGCGTCTCCGGGACTAGCGGGAGTGGAGAGACCCAGTACTTC. Its protein product is CSVSGTSGSGETQYF. The full variable domain, with the rest looked up from reference TRBV29-1 and TRBJ2-5, is SAVISQKPSRDICQRGTSLTIQCQVDSQVTMMFWYRQQPGQSLTLIATANQGSEATYESGFVIDKFPISRPNLTFSTLTVSNMSPEDSSIYLCSVSGTSGSGETQYFGPGTRLLVL.

The genes are TRBV5-6 and TRBJ1-2; TRBD1 might be the D (5 bases). The CDR3 spans 14 residues. Germline V gene lookup returns CDR1 SGHDT and CDR2 YYEEEE. The ends were cut back, 2 bases at V and 4 bases at J, with 12 bases in the middle. In DNA form, the CDR3 reads TGTGCCAGCAGCTTCAGGGAGGTTTCCTATGGCTACACCTTC. Amino acid sequence: CASSFREVSYGYTF. Full variable domain (rest looked up from reference TRBV5-6 and TRBJ1-2): DAGVTQSPTHLIKTRGQQVTLRCSPKSGHDTVSWYQQALGQGPQFIFQYYEEEERQRGNFPDRFSGHQFPNYSSELNVNALLLGDSALYLCASSFREVSYGYTFGSGTRLTVV.

This sequence joins TRBV5-1 and TRBJ2-3; 10 bases align to TRBD2. CDR1 and CDR2 (germline): SGHRS, YFSETQ. The CDR3 spans 14 residues. The ends lost 4 bases at V and 4 bases at J; junction bases unmatched: 3. CDR3 bases: TGCGCCAGCAGCCGGACTAGCGGTTCAGATACGCAGTATTTT. It is translated as CASSRTSGSDTQYF.

This clone turned up a few times. In nucleotides, the CDR3 is TGTGCCAGCAGCTCGAGGACTAGCGGGAGGACTGAGCAGTTCTTC. Amino acids: CASSSRTSGRTEQFF. The chain joins TRBV7-2 to TRBJ2-1, with TRBD2 identical over 14 bases. V lost 4 bases to trimming and J lost 9 bases; unmatched junction nucleotides: 5. This CDR3 has 15 residues. Germline CDR1 reads SGHTA; CDR2 reads FQGNSA.

This clone showed up just a few times. The chain employs TRBV10-1 and TRBJ2-1, with D perhaps TRBD1 (6 bases). Germline V gives CDR1 WNHNN, CDR2 SYGVQD (reference sequence). Trimming took off 6 bases at V and 4 bases at J, with 10 bases between the two ends. The CDR3 is made up of 13 amino acids. This CDR3 reads CASSQGPYNEQFF. The CDR3 coding sequence is TGCGCCAGCAGCCAGGGGCCTTACAATGAGCAGTTCTTC.

The chain links TRBV27 to TRBJ1-5, with TRBD1 identical over 8 bases. CDR1 and CDR2 from the germline V gene are MNHEY and SMNVEV (reference sequence). The CDR3 loop spans 18 amino acids. V lost 5 bases to trimming and J lost 0 bases; unmatched junction nucleotides: 12. This CDR3 reads CASSPGQEIYYSNQPQHF. CDR3 bases: TGTGCCAGCAGTCCGGGACAGGAAATCTATTATAGCAATCAGCCCCAGCATTTT.

CDR3 in amino acids: CASSAGLNNEQFF. DNA of the CDR3: TGTGCCAGCTCGGCGGGACTTAACAATGAGCAGTTCTTC. V and J are TRBV18 and TRBJ2-1; D possibly corresponds to TRBD2 (6 bases). The CDR3 totals 13 residues. V was pared by 6 bases and J by 5 bases, with 11 bases between. From germline, CDR1 is KGHSH and CDR2 LQKENI.

The chain uses TRBV5-4 and TRBJ2-2, with 9 bases aligning to TRBD1. The CDR3 consists of 15 residues. The V segment lost 4 bases and the J segment 6 bases; nucleotides outside the gene matches: 7. Germline V gene sequence: CDR1 SGHNT, CDR2 YYREEE (reference sequence). CDR3 DNA: TGTGCCAGCAGCGTCGGGACAGGGCTCGCCGGGGAGCTGTTTTTT. It yields the protein CASSVGTGLAGELFF.

This chain connects TRBV6-5 to TRBJ1-3, with no clear D. The CDR3 runs 14 residues. Looked up from germline, CDR1 is MNHEY and CDR2 is SVGAGI. V was pared by 0 bases and J by 9 bases, with 12 bases between. CDR3 coding DNA: TGTGCCAGCAGTTACTCGACGGTGGGAGGCACCATATATTTT. Protein: CASSYSTVGGTIYF.

Details on this clone: The same CDR3 also results from other DNA sequences found in this sample. The chain couples TRBV12-5 to TRBJ2-7; D not resolved. The CDR3 is 12 residues long. Looked up from germline, CDR1 is LGHNT and CDR2 is FRNRAP. V was trimmed by 5 bases and J by 0 bases, leaving 5 bases between them. The CDR3 protein is CASGPSSYEQYF. The CDR3 DNA is TGTGCTAGTGGTCCGAGCTCCTACGAGCAGTACTTC. Variable domain in full (rest from reference TRBV12-5 and TRBJ2-7): DARVTQTPRHKVTEMGQEVTMRCQPILGHNTVFWYRQTMMQGLELLAYFRNRAPLDDSGMPKDRFSAEMPDATLATLKIQPSEPRDSAVYFCASGPSSYEQYFGPGTRLTVT.

The chain couples TRBV2 to TRBJ2-1; 8 nucleotides agree with TRBD1. In germline, CDR1 is SNHLY, CDR2 FYNNEI. The CDR3 has 14 amino acids. J lost 1 base, V lost 4 bases, and 0 bases had no gene match. The CDR3 reads CASSGQGSYNEQFF. For the CDR3, the DNA is TGTGCCAGCAGTGGACAGGGGTCCTACAATGAGCAGTTCTTC.

About this clone: Its ends do not fully match the called genes, so a read error is possible. The V call is TRBV7-9, the J call TRBJ1-1; D gene unclear. The CDR3 totals 13 residues. Germline CDR1 is SEHNR and CDR2 is FQNEAQ (reference sequence). CDR3 loop: CASSFLRHNPHLF. DNA of the CDR3: TGTGCCAGCAGCTTCTTGAGACACAACCCTCACCTCTTT.

The J gene is TRBJ2-3, the V gene TRBV4-2; possible D gene TRBD2, 6 bases. Trimming cost V 6 bases and J 6 bases, with 16 bases left between them. The CDR3 has 14 residues. CDR1 LGHNA and CDR2 YNFKEQ come from the germline V gene. CDR3 amino acids: CASRRERSGDTQYF. CDR3 bases: TGTGCCAGCAGACGGGAGCGTTCCGGCGATACGCAGTATTTT.

This chain connects TRBV18 to TRBJ1-1; 9 positions agree with TRBD1. CDR1 is KGHSH and CDR2 is LQKENI in the germline V gene. CDR3 length: 16 residues. The junction had 8 bases not matched to a gene; V was cut back by 4 bases and J by 2 bases. The CDR3 DNA reads as TGTGCCAGCTCACTTGGACAGGGGACCGGCAACACTGAAGCTTTCTTT. Amino acids: CASSLGQGTGNTEAFF.

The CDR3 DNA reads TGTGCCAGGGGGACAGGGACTGGAAACACCATATATTTT. This translates into CARGTGTGNTIYF. This chain joins TRBV2 and TRBJ1-3; TRBD1 agrees at 9 bases. The germline V gene has CDR1 SNHLY and CDR2 FYNNEI. CDR3 size: 13 residues. V was clipped by 9 bases and J by 2 bases; unmatched bases: 2.

Remarks on this clone: This CDR3 is also generated by other DNA sequences in the sample. This chain connects TRBV5-1 to TRBJ2-5, with 7 bases fitting TRBD1. The trim removed 2 bases at V and 3 bases at J, leaving 1 base unmatched. This CDR3 is 13 amino acids long. Germline CDR1 is SGHRS and CDR2 is YFSETQ. CDR3 in amino acids: CASSFTGEETQYF. Written as DNA, the CDR3 is TGCGCCAGCAGCTTTACAGGGGAAGAGACCCAGTACTTC. Supplemented by reference TRBV5-1 and TRBJ2-5, the full variable domain reads KAGVTQTPRYLIKTRGQQVTLSCSPISGHRSVSWYQQTPGQGLQFLFEYFSETQRNKGNFPGRFSGRQFSNSRSEMNVSTLELGDSALYLCASSFTGEETQYFGPGTRLLVL.

A few counts support this clone. The chain uses TRBV28 and TRBJ1-6, with D possibly matching TRBD1 (5 bases). The CDR3 totals 11 residues. Looked up from germline, CDR1 is MDHEN and CDR2 is SYDVKM. V dropped 8 bases and J dropped 8 bases, with 7 bases sitting between them. CDR3 sequence reads: CASGRDSPLHF. The CDR3 region has the DNA TGTGCCAGCGGCAGGGATTCACCCCTCCACTTT.